These 8 T cell receptor beta chains were sequenced from one sample in a study of blood T cells in healthy people across ages. Then a second PCR, running about 7 to 11 cycles, was carried out with a sample-barcoded 5' primer and a J-beta primer mix. TCRdb analysed the 5' RACE reads with MiXCR anew, one entry per CDR3 protein. This sample has 1.5 million to 2 million distinct CDR3 sequences, with about two fifths found just once. Sequences were obtained from blood. These receptors all stem from a human donor in good health.

V and J are TRBV10-3 and TRBJ1-2; 9 nucleotides align to TRBD1. The CDR3 has 17 amino acids. The germline V gene has CDR1 ENHRY and CDR2 SYGVKD. V shed 2 bases and J 0 bases; nucleotides not matched to a gene: 7. The CDR3: CAISENNWDRANYGYTF. CDR3 in DNA: TGTGCCATCAGTGAGAATAATTGGGACAGGGCTAACTATGGCTACACCTTC.

The chain employs TRBV15 and TRBJ1-5, with D possibly being TRBD1 (5 bases). CDR1 LNHNV and CDR2 YYDKDF come from the germline V gene (reference sequence). Trimming removed 8 bases from V and 3 bases from J, with 14 bases in between. CDR3 length: 14 residues. The CDR3 sequence: CATGPGEYNQPQHF. The CDR3 DNA is TGTGCCACCGGCCCGGGGGAGTACAATCAGCCCCAGCATTTT.

This clonotype has just one count. The chain links TRBV7-2 to TRBJ1-1; D unclear. The germline gives CDR1 SGHTA, CDR2 FQGNSA. The germline V and J ends were trimmed by 7 bases and 7 bases, with 16 bases remaining between them. The CDR3 runs 13 residues. DNA of the CDR3: TGTGCCAGCACGCAGGCCAGCGCGATTGAAGCTTTCTTT. It encodes CASTQASAIEAFF.

In its sample, this clonotype was seen a few times. The chain links TRBV6-6 to TRBJ2-3, with D hard to call. The CDR3 consists of 13 residues. Trimming pared 5 bases from V and 4 bases from J, leaving 10 bases between. Germline CDR1 and CDR2: MNHNY and SVGAGI (reference sequence). The CDR3: CASSPRHPDTQYF. CDR3 DNA sequence: TGTGCCAGCAGTCCAAGGCATCCAGATACGCAGTATTTT.

V and J are TRBV20-1 and TRBJ2-3, with D perhaps matching TRBD1 or TRBD2 (5 bases each). CDR1 is DFQATT and CDR2 is SNEGSKA in the germline V gene (reference sequence). V was clipped by 3 bases and J by 2 bases, with 12 bases between them. The CDR3 spans 14 residues. CDR3 amino acids: CSARGVSFTDTQYF. The DNA for the CDR3 is TGCAGTGCTAGGGGGGTTTCGTTCACAGATACGCAGTATTTT.

Points on this clonotype: The junction departs from the called germline gene at one end, perhaps through a read error. J is TRBJ2-1 and V is TRBV5-1; 10 nucleotides match TRBD1. Germline loops: CDR1 SGHRS, CDR2 YFSETQ. This CDR3 contains 16 residues. The CDR3 sequence is CASSLASTGGYDEQFF. The CDR3 coding sequence is TGCGCCAGCAGCTTGGCCTCGACAGGGGGCTACGATGAGCAGTTCTTC.

The V gene is TRBV7-2, the J gene TRBJ2-1; 9 nucleotides agree with TRBD1. Trimming removed 5 bases from V and 15 bases from J; junction bases left unmatched: 17. Germline loops: CDR1 SGHTA, CDR2 FQGNSA. The CDR3 totals 15 residues. The CDR3 reads CASSPRRSGGQGMFF. The CDR3 nucleotides read TGTGCCAGCAGCCCGAGGCGGAGTGGGGGACAGGGTATGTTCTTC. The variable domain in full, with the rest retrieved from reference TRBV7-2 and TRBJ2-1, is GAGVSQSPSNKVTEKGKDVELRCDPISGHTALYWYRQSLGQGLEFLIYFQGNSAPDKSGLPSDRFSAERTGGSVSTLTIQRTQQEDSAVYLCASSPRRSGGQGMFFGPGTRLTVL.

V gene TRBV4-3 combines with J gene TRBJ2-7; 7 bases align to TRBD1. Germline CDR1 and CDR2: LGHNA and YSLEER. CDR3 length: 17 residues. V trimming: 2 bases; J trimming: 2 bases; junction bases outside the gene matches: 12. DNA for the CDR3: TGCGCCAGCAGCCAACTAGGATTCCGGGACAGTCCCTACGAGCAGTACTTC. Translation: CASSQLGFRDSPYEQYF.